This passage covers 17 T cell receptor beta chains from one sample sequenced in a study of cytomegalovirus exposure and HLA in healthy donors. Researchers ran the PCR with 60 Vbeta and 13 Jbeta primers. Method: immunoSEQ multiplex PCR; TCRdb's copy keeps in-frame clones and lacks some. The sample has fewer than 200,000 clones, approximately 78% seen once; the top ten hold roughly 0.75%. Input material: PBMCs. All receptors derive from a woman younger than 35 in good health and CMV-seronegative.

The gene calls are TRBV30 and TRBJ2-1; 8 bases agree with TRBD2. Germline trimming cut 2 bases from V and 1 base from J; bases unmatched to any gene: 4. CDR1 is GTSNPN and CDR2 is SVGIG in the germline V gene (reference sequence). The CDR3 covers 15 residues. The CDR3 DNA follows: TGTGCCTGGAGTAGCGGGAGCGTTTCCTACAATGAGCAGTTCTTC. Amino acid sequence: CAWSSGSVSYNEQFF. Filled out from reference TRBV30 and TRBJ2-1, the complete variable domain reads SQTIHQWPATLVQPVGSPLSLECTVEGTSNPNLYWYRQAAGRGLQLLFYSVGIGQISSEVPQNLSASRPQDRQFILSSKKLLLSDSGFYLCAWSSGSVSYNEQFFGPGTRLTVL.

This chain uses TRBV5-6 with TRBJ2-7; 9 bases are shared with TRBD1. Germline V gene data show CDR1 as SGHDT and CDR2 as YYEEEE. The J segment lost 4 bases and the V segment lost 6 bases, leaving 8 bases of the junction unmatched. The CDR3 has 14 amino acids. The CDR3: CASTRTGETYEQYF. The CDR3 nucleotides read TGTGCCAGCACCAGGACAGGGGAAACGTACGAGCAGTACTTC.

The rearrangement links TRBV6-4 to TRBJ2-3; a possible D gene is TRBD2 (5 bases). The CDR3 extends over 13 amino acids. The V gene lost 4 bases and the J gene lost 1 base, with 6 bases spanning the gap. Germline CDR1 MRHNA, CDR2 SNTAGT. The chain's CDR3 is CASSVGGTDTQYF. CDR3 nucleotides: TGTGCCAGCAGTGTCGGGGGCACAGATACGCAGTATTTT.

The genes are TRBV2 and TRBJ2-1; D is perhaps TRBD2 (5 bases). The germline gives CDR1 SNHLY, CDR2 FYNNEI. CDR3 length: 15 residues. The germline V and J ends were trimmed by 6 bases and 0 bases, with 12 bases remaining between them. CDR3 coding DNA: TGTGCCAGCAGCTTCCGGGGAAACTCCTACAATGAGCAGTTCTTC. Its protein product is CASSFRGNSYNEQFF.

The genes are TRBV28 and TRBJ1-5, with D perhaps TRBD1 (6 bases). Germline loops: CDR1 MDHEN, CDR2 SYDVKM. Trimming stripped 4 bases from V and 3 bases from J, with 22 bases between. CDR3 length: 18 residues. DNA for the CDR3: TGTGCCAGCAGTTCCCAGACTAACAGGGCCAGGGACAATCAGCCCCAGCATTTT. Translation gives CASSSQTNRARDNQPQHF.

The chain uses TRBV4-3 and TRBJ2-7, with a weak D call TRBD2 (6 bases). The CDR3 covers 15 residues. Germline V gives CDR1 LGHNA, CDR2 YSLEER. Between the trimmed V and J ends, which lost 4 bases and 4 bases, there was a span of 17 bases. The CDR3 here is CASSLGTSRGYEQYF. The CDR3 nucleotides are TGCGCCAGCAGCCTAGGGACTTCGCGGGGTTACGAGCAGTACTTC.

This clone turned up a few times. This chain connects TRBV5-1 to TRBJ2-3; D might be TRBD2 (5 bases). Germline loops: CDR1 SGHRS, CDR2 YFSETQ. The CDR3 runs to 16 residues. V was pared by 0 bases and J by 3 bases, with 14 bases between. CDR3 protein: CASSLVSGMGTDTQYF. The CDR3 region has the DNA TGCGCCAGCAGCTTGGTTTCCGGGATGGGAACAGATACGCAGTATTTT.

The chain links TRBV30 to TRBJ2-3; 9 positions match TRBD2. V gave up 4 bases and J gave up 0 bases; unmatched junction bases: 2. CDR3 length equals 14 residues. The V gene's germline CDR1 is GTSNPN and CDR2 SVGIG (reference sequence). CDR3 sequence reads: CAWTSGDSTDTQYF. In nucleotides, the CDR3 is TGTGCCTGGACTAGCGGGGATAGCACAGATACGCAGTATTTT.

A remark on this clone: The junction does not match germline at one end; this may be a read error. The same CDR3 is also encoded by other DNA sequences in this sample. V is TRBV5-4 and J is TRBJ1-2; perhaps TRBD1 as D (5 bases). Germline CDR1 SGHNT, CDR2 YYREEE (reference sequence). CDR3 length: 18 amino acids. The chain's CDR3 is CASSSRPGTSEGYYGYTF. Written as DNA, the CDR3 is TGCGCCAGCAGCTCTCGACCAGGGACCTCGGAGGGCTACTATGGCTACACCTTC.

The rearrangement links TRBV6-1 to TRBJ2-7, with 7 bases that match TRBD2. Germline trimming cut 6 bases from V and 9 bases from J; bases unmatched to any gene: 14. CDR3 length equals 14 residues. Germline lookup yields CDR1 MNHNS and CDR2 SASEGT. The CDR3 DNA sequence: TGTGCCAGCAGGAAAATGGGGGGGGAATCGTGGCAGTACTTC. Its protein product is CASRKMGGESWQYF.

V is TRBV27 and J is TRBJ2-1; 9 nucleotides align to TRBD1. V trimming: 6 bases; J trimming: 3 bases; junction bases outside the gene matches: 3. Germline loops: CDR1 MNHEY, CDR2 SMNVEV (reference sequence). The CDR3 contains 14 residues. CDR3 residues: CASRLGQGYNEQFF. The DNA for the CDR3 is TGTGCCAGCAGGCTGGGACAGGGCTACAATGAGCAGTTCTTC.

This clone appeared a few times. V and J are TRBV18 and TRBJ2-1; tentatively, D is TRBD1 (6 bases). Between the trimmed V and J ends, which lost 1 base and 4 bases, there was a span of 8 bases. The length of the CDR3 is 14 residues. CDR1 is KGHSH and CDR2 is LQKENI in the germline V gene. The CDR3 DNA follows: TGTGCCAGCTCACCACTGCAGGGGTACAATGAGCAGTTCTTC. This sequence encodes CASSPLQGYNEQFF.

The DNA for the CDR3 is TGTGCCAGCGGAGGTGATTTGAGTGAAGCTTTCTTT. Amino acid sequence: CASGGDLSEAFF. The chain couples TRBV6-5 to TRBJ1-1, with D unclear. Per germline, CDR1 MNHEY and CDR2 SVGAGI. V was trimmed by 8 bases and J by 7 bases, leaving 14 bases between them. There are 12 residues in the CDR3.

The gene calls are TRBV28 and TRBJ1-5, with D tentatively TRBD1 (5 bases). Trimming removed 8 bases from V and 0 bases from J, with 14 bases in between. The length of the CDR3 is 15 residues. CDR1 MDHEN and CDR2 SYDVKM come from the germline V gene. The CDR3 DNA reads TGTGCCAGCTCTTTTAGGCAGGGTAGCAATCAGCCCCAGCATTTT. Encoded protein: CASSFRQGSNQPQHF. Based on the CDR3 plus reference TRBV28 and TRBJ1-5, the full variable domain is DVKVTQSSRYLVKRTGEKVFLECVQDMDHENMFWYRQDPGLGLRLIYFSYDVKMKEKGDIPEGYSVSREKKERFSLILESASTNQTSMYLCASSFRQGSNQPQHFGDGTRLSIL.

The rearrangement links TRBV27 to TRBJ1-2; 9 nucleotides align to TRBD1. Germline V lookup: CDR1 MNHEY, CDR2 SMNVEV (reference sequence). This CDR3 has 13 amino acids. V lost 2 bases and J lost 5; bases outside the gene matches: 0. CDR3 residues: CASSLGTGYGYTF. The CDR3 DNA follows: TGTGCCAGCAGTTTAGGGACAGGGTATGGCTACACCTTC.

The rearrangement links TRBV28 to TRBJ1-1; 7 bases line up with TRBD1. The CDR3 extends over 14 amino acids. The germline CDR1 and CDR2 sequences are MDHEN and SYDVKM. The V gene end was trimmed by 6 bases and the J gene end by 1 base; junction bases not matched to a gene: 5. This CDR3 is CASSDRDPNTEAFF. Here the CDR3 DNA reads TGTGCCAGCAGCGACAGGGACCCGAACACTGAAGCTTTCTTT.

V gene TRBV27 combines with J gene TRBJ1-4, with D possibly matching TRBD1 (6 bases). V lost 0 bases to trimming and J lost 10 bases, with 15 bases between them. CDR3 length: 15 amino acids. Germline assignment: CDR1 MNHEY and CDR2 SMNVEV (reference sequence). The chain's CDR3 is CASSLSGPGVGKLFF. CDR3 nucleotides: TGTGCCAGCAGTTTATCTGGCCCAGGGGTAGGAAAACTGTTTTTT.